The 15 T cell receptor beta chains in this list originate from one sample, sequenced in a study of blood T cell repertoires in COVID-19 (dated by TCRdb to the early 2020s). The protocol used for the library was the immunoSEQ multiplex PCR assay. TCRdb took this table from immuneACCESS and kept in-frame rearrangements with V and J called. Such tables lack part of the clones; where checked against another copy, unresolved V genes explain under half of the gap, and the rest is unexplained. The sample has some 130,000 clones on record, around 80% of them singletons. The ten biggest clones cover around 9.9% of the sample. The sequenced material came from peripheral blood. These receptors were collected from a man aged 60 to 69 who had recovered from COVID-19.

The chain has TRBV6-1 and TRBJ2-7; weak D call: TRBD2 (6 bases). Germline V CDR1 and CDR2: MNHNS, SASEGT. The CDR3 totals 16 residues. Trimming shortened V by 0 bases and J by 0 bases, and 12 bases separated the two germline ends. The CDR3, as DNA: TGTGCCAGCAGTGAAGCGGGGAGGCCCAACTCCTACGAGCAGTACTTC. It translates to CASSEAGRPNSYEQYF.

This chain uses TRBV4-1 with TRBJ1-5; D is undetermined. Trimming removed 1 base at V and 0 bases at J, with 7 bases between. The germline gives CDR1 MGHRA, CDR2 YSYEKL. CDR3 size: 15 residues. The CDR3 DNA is TGCGCCAGCAGCCAAGGGCAGAATAGCAATCAGCCCCAGCATTTT. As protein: CASSQGQNSNQPQHF.

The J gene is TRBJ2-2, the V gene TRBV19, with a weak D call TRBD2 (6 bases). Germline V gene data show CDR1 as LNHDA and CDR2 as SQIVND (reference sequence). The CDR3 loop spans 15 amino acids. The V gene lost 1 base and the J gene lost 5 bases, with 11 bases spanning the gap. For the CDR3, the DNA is TGTGCCAGTAGTATAGTTTCTGGGGGGACCGGGGAGCTGTTTTTT. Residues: CASSIVSGGTGELFF.

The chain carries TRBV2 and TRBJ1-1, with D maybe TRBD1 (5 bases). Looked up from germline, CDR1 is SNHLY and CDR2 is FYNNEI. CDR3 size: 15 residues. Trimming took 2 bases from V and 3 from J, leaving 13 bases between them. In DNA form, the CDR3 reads TGTGCCAGCAGTGAAAGCCGCGGCAGGGACACTGAAGCTTTCTTT. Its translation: CASSESRGRDTEAFF. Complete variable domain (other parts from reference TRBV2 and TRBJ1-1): EPEVTQTPSHQVTQMGQEVILRCVPISNHLYFYWYRQILGQKVEFLVSFYNNEISEKSEIFDDQFSVERPDGSNFTLKIRSTKLEDSAMYFCASSESRGRDTEAFFGQGTRLTVV.

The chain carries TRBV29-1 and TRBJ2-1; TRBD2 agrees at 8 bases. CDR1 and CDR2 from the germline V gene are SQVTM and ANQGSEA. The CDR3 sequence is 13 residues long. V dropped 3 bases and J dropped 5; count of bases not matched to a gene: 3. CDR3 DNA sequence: TGCAGCGTTGAGGGACTAGGGGACAATGAGCAGTTCTTC. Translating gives CSVEGLGDNEQFF.

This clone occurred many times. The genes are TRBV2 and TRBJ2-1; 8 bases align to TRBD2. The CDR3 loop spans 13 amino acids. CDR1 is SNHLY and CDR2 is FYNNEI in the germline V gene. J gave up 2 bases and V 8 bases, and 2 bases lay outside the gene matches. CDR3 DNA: TGTGCCAGCTTAGCGGGACCCTACAATGAGCAGTTCTTC. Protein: CASLAGPYNEQFF.

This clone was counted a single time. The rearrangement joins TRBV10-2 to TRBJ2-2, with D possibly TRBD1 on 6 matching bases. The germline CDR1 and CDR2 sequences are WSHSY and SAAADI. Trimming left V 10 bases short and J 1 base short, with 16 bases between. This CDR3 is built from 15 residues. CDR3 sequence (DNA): TGCGCCACCGAGGGGGAGCGGATGAACACCGGGGAGCTGTTTTTT. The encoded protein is CATEGERMNTGELFF.

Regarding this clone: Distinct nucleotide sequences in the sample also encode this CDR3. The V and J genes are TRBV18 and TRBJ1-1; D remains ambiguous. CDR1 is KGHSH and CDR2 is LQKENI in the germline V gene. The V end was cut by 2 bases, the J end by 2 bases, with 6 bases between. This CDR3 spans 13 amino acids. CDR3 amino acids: CASSPEGNTEAFF. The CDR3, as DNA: TGTGCCAGCTCACCAGAGGGCAACACTGAAGCTTTCTTT.

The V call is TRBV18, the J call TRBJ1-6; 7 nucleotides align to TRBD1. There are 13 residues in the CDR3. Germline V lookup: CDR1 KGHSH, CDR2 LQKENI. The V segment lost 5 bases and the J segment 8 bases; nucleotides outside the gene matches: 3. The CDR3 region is CASSDREDSPLHF. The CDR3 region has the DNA TGTGCCAGCTCAGACAGGGAAGATTCACCCCTCCACTTT.

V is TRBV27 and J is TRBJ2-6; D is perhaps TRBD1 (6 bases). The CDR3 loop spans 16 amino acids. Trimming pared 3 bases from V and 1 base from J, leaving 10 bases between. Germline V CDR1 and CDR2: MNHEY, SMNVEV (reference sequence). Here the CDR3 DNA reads TGTGCCAGCAGTTTGCAGGGGAATTCTGGGGCCAACGTCCTGACTTTC. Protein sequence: CASSLQGNSGANVLTF.

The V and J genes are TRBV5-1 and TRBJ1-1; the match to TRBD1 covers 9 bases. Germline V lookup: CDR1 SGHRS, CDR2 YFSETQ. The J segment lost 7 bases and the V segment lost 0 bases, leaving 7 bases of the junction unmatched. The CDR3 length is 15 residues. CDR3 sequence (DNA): TGCGCCAGCAGCTTGGGGACAGGGGAGAACTATGAAGCTTTCTTT. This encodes CASSLGTGENYEAFF.

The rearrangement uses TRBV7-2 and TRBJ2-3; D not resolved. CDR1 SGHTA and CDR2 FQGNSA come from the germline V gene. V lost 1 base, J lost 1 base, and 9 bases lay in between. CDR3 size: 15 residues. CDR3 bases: TGTGCCAGCAGCTTAGACCAAACGGGCACAGATACGCAGTATTTT. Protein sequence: CASSLDQTGTDTQYF.

CDR3 amino acids: CASSYTGVGETQYF. The DNA of the CDR3 is TGTGCCAGCAGTTACACAGGGGTAGGGGAGACCCAGTACTTC. This sequence joins TRBV2 and TRBJ2-5; TRBD1 agrees at 7 bases. The CDR3 length is 14 residues. The V segment lost 5 bases and the J segment 5 bases; nucleotides outside the gene matches: 8. Germline CDR1 and CDR2: SNHLY and FYNNEI.

Here the CDR3 reads CASSLETGSYTF. The DNA of the CDR3 is TGTGCCAGCAGTTTGGAGACAGGGTCCTACACCTTC. The rearrangement uses TRBV28 and TRBJ1-2, with TRBD1 matching 7 bases. The CDR3 spans 12 residues. J lost 10 bases, V lost 3 bases, and 5 bases had no gene match. Germline V gives CDR1 MDHEN, CDR2 SYDVKM.

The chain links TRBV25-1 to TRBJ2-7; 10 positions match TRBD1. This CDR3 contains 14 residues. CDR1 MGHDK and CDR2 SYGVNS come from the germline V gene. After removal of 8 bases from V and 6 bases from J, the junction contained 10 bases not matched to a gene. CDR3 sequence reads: CASARRDRGLEQYF. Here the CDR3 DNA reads TGTGCCAGCGCCCGCCGGGACAGGGGACTCGAGCAGTACTTC.